This T cell receptor (beta chain) was captured by sequencing in a study of control samples from healthy donors and cancer patients. Germline V lookup: CDR1 SEHNR, CDR2 FQNEAQ (reference sequence). Trimming at V came to 5 bases and at J to 4 bases, leaving 11 bases not matched to a gene. The CDR3 extends over 15 amino acids. Using immunoSEQ multiplex PCR, the repertoire was profiled, and TCRdb retains in-frame clones only, with some absent. The table lists roughly 59,000 clones, about 92% of them singletons, with about 1.8% in the top ten. The gene calls are TRBV7-9 and TRBJ2-7; 7 bases align to TRBD1. The sample was PBMCs. The TCR comes from a man in his forties with colorectal cancer. The CDR3 is CASSHYGTDLYEQYF. The CDR3 DNA is TGTGCCAGCAGCCATTATGGGACAGACCTTTACGAGCAGTACTTC.